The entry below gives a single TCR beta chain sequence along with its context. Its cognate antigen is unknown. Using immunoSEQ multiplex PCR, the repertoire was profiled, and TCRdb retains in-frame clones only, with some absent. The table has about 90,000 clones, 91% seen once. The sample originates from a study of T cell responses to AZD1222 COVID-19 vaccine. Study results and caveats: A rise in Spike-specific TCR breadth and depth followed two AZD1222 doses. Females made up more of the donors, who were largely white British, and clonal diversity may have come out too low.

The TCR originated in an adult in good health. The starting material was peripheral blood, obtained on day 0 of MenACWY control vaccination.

Written as DNA, the CDR3 is TGTGCCAGCAGAGCCGGGACAGCCTACGAGCAGTACTTC. Residues: CASRAGTAYEQYF. The chain links TRBV6-5 to TRBJ2-7; 7 bases are a match to TRBD1. This CDR3 region has 13 residues. Trimming at V came to 6 bases and at J to 2 bases, leaving 4 bases not matched to a gene. Germline CDR1 is MNHEY and CDR2 is SVGAGI.